These 8 T cell receptor beta chains were all obtained from the same sample, sequenced in a study of T cell repertoires in cytomegalovirus infection. TCRdb ran MiXCR on the reads and lists one entry per CDR3 protein. The sample consists of 550,000 to 850,000 distinct CDR3 sequences, around a third of them appearing once. No cognate antigen is known for these TCRs. The sequences come from cultured PBMCs, collected from culture after CMV antigen stimulation. These receptors were collected from a human donor in good health (CMV status not recorded). Some clones in this sample may be carry-over from other donors' samples.

The V call is TRBV5-1, the J call TRBJ1-1; D unresolved. CDR1 and CDR2 from the germline V gene are SGHRS and YFSETQ. Trimming removed 4 bases from V and 3 bases from J, with 13 bases in between. This CDR3 region has 14 residues. For the CDR3, the DNA is TGCGCCAGCAGCCCAGTTAGTGTAGACACTGAAGCTTTCTTT. This gives the protein CASSPVSVDTEAFF.

The V call is TRBV4-1, the J call TRBJ2-7; 7 bases match TRBD2. CDR3 length equals 17 residues. Germline V gene sequence: CDR1 MGHRA, CDR2 YSYEKL. The V and J ends lost 0 bases and 2 bases, in that order; junction bases with no gene match: 10. The CDR3 nucleotides read TGCGCCAGCAGCCAAGAGGCGGAGCGGGGCTTAACCTACGAGCAGTACTTC. Translation gives CASSQEAERGLTYEQYF.

The chain employs TRBV6-6 and TRBJ1-2; TRBD1 might be the D (6 bases). The CDR3 is 12 amino acids. V lost 10 bases and J lost 2, with 11 bases in between. Looked up from germline, CDR1 is MNHNY and CDR2 is SVGAGI (reference sequence). The CDR3 DNA reads TGTGCCACCTCGACAGGAAACTATGGCTACACCTTC. It encodes CATSTGNYGYTF.

This chain connects TRBV7-8 to TRBJ2-5; D uncertain. Per germline, CDR1 SGHVS and CDR2 FQNEAQ. The CDR3 runs 14 residues. V was pared by 4 bases and J by 5 bases, with 14 bases between. CDR3 sequence reads: CASSSGRPVETQYF. DNA of the CDR3: TGTGCCAGCAGCTCCGGACGCCCAGTCGAGACCCAGTACTTC.

The chain is built from TRBV6-8 and TRBJ2-1; 13 bases agree with TRBD2. CDR3 length: 17 amino acids. From germline, CDR1 is MNHGY and CDR2 SAAAGT. The junction had 10 bases not matched to a gene; V was cut back by 2 bases and J by 9 bases. In nucleotides, the CDR3 is TGTGCCAGCAGTTACCCTACCGGGACTAGCGGGAAAAGTGAGCAGTTCTTC. Its translation is CASSYPTGTSGKSEQFF.

CDR3: CASSYSKDTDWETQYF. As DNA, the CDR3 is TGTGCCAGCAGTTACTCGAAGGACACCGACTGGGAGACCCAGTACTTC. V gene TRBV6-6 combines with J gene TRBJ2-5, with D perhaps TRBD1 (5 bases). The CDR3 sequence is 16 residues long. Trimming stripped 0 bases from V and 5 bases from J, with 16 bases between. Germline loops: CDR1 MNHNY, CDR2 SVGAGI (reference sequence).

The rearrangement uses TRBV12-3 or TRBV12-4 and TRBJ1-1, with D tentatively TRBD1 (6 bases). The CDR3 is 15 residues long. The ends were cut back, 6 bases at V and 3 bases at J, with 17 bases in the middle. The CDR3 DNA sequence: TGTGCCAGCAGACAAACTCCCTACAGGGACACTGAAGCTTTCTTT. This encodes CASRQTPYRDTEAFF.

There are many counts of this clonotype. The rearrangement links TRBV7-8 to TRBJ2-7, with 10 bases fitting TRBD2. With 5 bases clipped from V and 4 bases from J, the junction kept 8 bases outside the gene matches. The germline CDR1 and CDR2 sequences are SGHVS and FQNEAQ. The CDR3 contains 15 residues. The CDR3: CASSARTSGIYEQYF. CDR3 coding DNA: TGTGCCAGCAGCGCACGTACTAGCGGGATATACGAGCAGTACTTC.